This TCR beta chain was obtained from a study of T-cell memory formation after mild COVID-19. Germline assignment: CDR1 SGHRS and CDR2 YFSETQ. The ends were cut back, 4 bases at V and 3 bases at J, with 13 bases in the middle. The CDR3 loop spans 14 amino acids. In TCRdb, the 5' RACE reads were re-called with MiXCR into one record per CDR3 protein. This repertoire shows fewer than 250,000 distinct CDR3 sequences, about a sixth found once; its top ten account for roughly 2.3%. This clonotype was seen only a few times. Its antigen is currently unknown. Study conclusions and caveats: The study found balanced CD4/CD8 in clones contracting day 15 to 85 and a CD4+ lean in later expanders. Pre-infection memory contained some responding clones, which suggested that cross-reactive memory had joined.

The TCR was taken from an adult woman who had mild COVID-19 (a few samples of this study predate the infection). Cell type and time point are not known. This sequence joins TRBV5-1 and TRBJ1-2; D unclear. Sequencing was carried out using PBMCs or a T cell subset sorted from them (not recorded which). CDR3 protein: CASSPGSVYYGYTF. The CDR3 nucleotides are TGCGCCAGCAGCCCCGGTAGCGTTTACTATGGCTACACCTTC. Based on the CDR3 plus reference TRBV5-1 and TRBJ1-2, the full variable domain is KAGVTQTPRYLIKTRGQQVTLSCSPISGHRSVSWYQQTPGQGLQFLFEYFSETQRNKGNFPGRFSGRQFSNSRSEMNVSTLELGDSALYLCASSPGSVYYGYTFGSGTRLTVV.